These 12 T cell receptor beta chains share one sample of origin, sequenced in a study of blood T cell repertoires in COVID-19. Sequenced by immunoSEQ multiplex PCR; TCRdb stores in-frame clones only, minus some. Of under 300,000 clones in the sample, over 80% were seen once. The sequenced sample was peripheral blood. The receptors shown here come from a middle-aged woman who had recovered from COVID-19.

V is TRBV10-3 and J is TRBJ1-1, with TRBD1 as a possible D gene (6 bases). Germline values: CDR1 ENHRY, CDR2 SYGVKD. This CDR3 is 14 amino acids long. V lost 6 bases, J lost 7 bases, and 18 bases lay in between. This chain's CDR3 is CAISGTTGRVEAFF. For the CDR3, the DNA is TGTGCCATCAGCGGGACTACAGGGCGTGTTGAAGCTTTCTTT.

This chain links TRBV5-6 with TRBJ1-2; TRBD1 might be the D (6 bases). The CDR3 has 12 amino acids. Deletions cut 4 bases from V and 7 bases from J, with 11 bases between. Germline CDR1 SGHDT, CDR2 YYEEEE. The CDR3 DNA reads as TGTGCCAGCAGCCCGAACAGGGCTGGCTACACCTTC. This translates into CASSPNRAGYTF.

This clone has a handful of counts. V and J are TRBV10-3 and TRBJ1-1; the D is unclear. The germline V gene encodes CDR1 ENHRY and CDR2 SYGVKD. V lost 2 bases and J lost 9, with 10 bases in between. The CDR3 is 12 amino acids. CDR3 DNA: TGTGCCATCAGTGAGACAAACAAGAAAGCTTTCTTT. It encodes CAISETNKKAFF.

This clone turned up a few times. This chain connects TRBV9 to TRBJ2-1; 10 nucleotides line up with TRBD2. With V trimmed by 4 bases and J by 8 bases, 9 bases remained unmatched. CDR3 length: 15 residues. Germline assignment: CDR1 SGDLS and CDR2 YYNGEE. CDR3 loop: CASSTRSGGAHEQFF. The CDR3 DNA reads TGTGCCAGCAGCACCCGAAGCGGGGGGGCCCATGAGCAGTTCTTC. Full variable domain (rest looked up from reference TRBV9 and TRBJ2-1): DSGVTQTPKHLITATGQRVTLRCSPRSGDLSVYWYQQSLDQGLQFLIQYYNGEERAKGNILERFSAQQFPDLHSELNLSSLELGDSALYFCASSTRSGGAHEQFFGPGTRLTVL.

The chain couples TRBV27 to TRBJ2-3; D perhaps matches TRBD1 (6 bases). The V gene lost 5 bases and the J gene lost 6 bases, with 15 bases spanning the gap. Germline CDR1 is MNHEY and CDR2 is SMNVEV (reference sequence). CDR3 size: 14 residues. CDR3 DNA: TGTGCCAGCAGTCTCACAGGGTTCCTGGATACGCAGTATTTT. Translation: CASSLTGFLDTQYF.

This clone came up once. V usage is TRBV4-1 and J usage is TRBJ1-2; 7 bases line up with TRBD1. V was clipped by 3 bases and J by 4 bases; unmatched bases: 5. The length of the CDR3 is 14 residues. The germline V gene has CDR1 MGHRA and CDR2 YSYEKL. CDR3 sequence reads: CASSHLRDSYGYTF. The CDR3 region has the DNA TGCGCCAGCAGCCATCTCCGGGACAGCTATGGCTACACCTTC.

This clone was recorded once. V usage is TRBV19 and J usage is TRBJ1-2, with a weak D call TRBD1 (5 bases). This CDR3 contains 13 residues. Germline V gene sequence: CDR1 LNHDA, CDR2 SQIVND (reference sequence). Between the trimmed V and J ends, which lost 7 bases and 8 bases, there was a span of 17 bases. The CDR3 nucleotides read TGTGCCAGTATTAGCAGGGTATCTGGCGGCTACACCTTC. It codes for CASISRVSGGYTF. The full variable domain, its missing parts supplied by reference TRBV19 and TRBJ1-2, is DGGITQSPKYLFRKEGQNVTLSCEQNLNHDAMYWYRQDPGQGLRLIYYSQIVNDFQKGDIAEGYSVSREKKESFPLTVTSAQKNPTAFYLCASISRVSGGYTFGSGTRLTVV.

The chain couples TRBV19 to TRBJ2-2; TRBD2 is a possible D gene (5 bases). The V gene lost 9 bases and the J gene lost 4 bases, with 15 bases spanning the gap. The CDR3 totals 14 residues. The germline gives CDR1 LNHDA, CDR2 SQIVND (reference sequence). The CDR3 loop reads CASHPLRGTGELFF. In DNA form, the CDR3 reads TGTGCCAGCCACCCCCTCCGGGGCACCGGGGAGCTGTTTTTT.

This CDR3 reads CASSLVSGEGLGNTIYF. CDR3 sequence (DNA): TGCGCCAGCAGCTTGGTGTCAGGGGAAGGATTAGGAAACACCATATATTTT. The chain has TRBV5-1 and TRBJ1-3, with a tentative D call TRBD1 (6 bases). The ends were cut back, 0 bases at V and 4 bases at J, with 17 bases in the middle. The length of the CDR3 is 17 residues. Germline V CDR1 and CDR2: SGHRS, YFSETQ.

The chain couples TRBV5-1 to TRBJ2-7, with 11 bases identical to TRBD2. The CDR3 has 16 amino acids. Germline V gives CDR1 SGHRS, CDR2 YFSETQ. V shed 5 bases, J shed 2 bases, and the junction held 9 bases outside the gene matches. This CDR3 reads CASRFRLAGQTYEQYF. CDR3 nucleotides: TGCGCCAGCAGGTTCCGACTAGCGGGACAGACCTACGAGCAGTACTTC.

The genes are TRBV19 and TRBJ1-5; tentatively, D is TRBD1 (6 bases). Germline V CDR1 and CDR2: LNHDA, SQIVND (reference sequence). V was clipped by 7 bases and J by 2 bases, with 21 bases between them. CDR3 length equals 17 residues. The CDR3 DNA is TGTGCCAGTAACCCGGACAGCGTACAGAAAGGCAATCAGCCCCAGCATTTT. Protein: CASNPDSVQKGNQPQHF.

Turning to this clone: The junction and the germline gene differ at one end; a read error may be behind it. The chain carries TRBV2 and TRBJ2-1; tentative D call: TRBD1 (6 bases). This CDR3 comprises 14 residues. Looked up from germline, CDR1 is SNHLY and CDR2 is FYNNEI. The CDR3 sequence: CASREGDRYNEQFF. CDR3 sequence (DNA): TGTGCCAGCAGGGAAGGCGACAGGTACAATGAGCAGTTCTTC.